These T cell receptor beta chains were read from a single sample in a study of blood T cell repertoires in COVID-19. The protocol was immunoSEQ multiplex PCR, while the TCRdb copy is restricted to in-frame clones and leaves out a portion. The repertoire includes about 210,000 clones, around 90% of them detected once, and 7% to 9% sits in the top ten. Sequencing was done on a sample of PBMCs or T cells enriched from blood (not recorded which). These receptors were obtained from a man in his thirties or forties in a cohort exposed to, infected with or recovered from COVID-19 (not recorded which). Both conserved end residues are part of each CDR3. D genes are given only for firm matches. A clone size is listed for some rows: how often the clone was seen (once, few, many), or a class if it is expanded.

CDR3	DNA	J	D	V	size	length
CASSQGAMAEGQYF	TGCGCCAGCAGCCAAGGCGCAATGGCCGAGGGTCAGTACTTC	TRBJ2-4	-	TRBV4-3	-	14
CASSVRGGRDGYTF	TGTGCCAGCAGCGTCCGGGGGGGGCGTGATGGCTACACCTTC	TRBJ1-2	-	TRBV13	-	14
CASSSTRVAEGFF	TGTGCCAGCAGCTCGACGCGGGTCGCGGAAGGGTTCTTC	TRBJ2-1	-	TRBV7-9	once	13
CASSFADRGSPLHF	TGTGCCAGCAGCTTTGCGGACCGGGGGTCACCCCTCCACTTT	TRBJ1-6	-	TRBV7-2	-	14
CSVEVDRRFANGYTF	TGCAGCGTTGAAGTGGACAGGAGGTTCGCAAATGGCTACACCTTC	TRBJ1-2	TRBD1	TRBV29-1	once	15
CASRWGQGANEQYF	TGTGCCAGCAGATGGGGACAGGGGGCAAACGAGCAGTACTTC	TRBJ2-7	TRBD1	TRBV6-5	-	14
CASSGRLAGYGGKNIQYF	TGTGCCAGCAGTGGAAGACTAGCGGGATACGGGGGCAAAAACATTCAGTACTTC	TRBJ2-4	TRBD2	TRBV6-2/TRBV6-3	-	18
CASSLFSTGNYGYTF	TGTGCCAGCAGCCTTTTCTCGACAGGCAACTATGGCTACACCTTC	TRBJ1-2	-	TRBV5-4	-	15
CASTSQAVGTEAFF	TGTGCCAGTACCTCGCAGGCAGTTGGCACTGAAGCTTTCTTT	TRBJ1-1	-	TRBV19	-	14
CASSLSGPYNSPLHF	TGTGCCAGCAGTTTATCAGGTCCCTATAATTCACCCCTCCACTTT	TRBJ1-6	-	TRBV28	once	15
CATRGLAGGGEQFF	TGTGCCACCCGGGGTCTAGCGGGAGGCGGTGAGCAGTTCTTC	TRBJ2-1	TRBD2	TRBV10-3	-	14
CASSLVSRGNTIYF	TGTGCCAGCAGCCTGGTGAGTCGAGGAAACACCATATATTTT	TRBJ1-3	-	TRBV13	many	14
CASSLRAPRGQPQHF	TGTGCCAGCAGTTTAAGGGCTCCCAGGGGACAGCCCCAGCATTTT	TRBJ1-5	-	TRBV28	-	15
CASSPTRRGSDYEQYF	TGTGCCAGCAGCCCTACGCGACGGGGATCTGACTACGAGCAGTACTTC	TRBJ2-7	-	TRBV7-2	-	16
CASSSRDRSNRDGYTF	TGCGCCAGCAGCTCTCGCGACAGAAGTAATAGGGATGGCTACACCTTC	TRBJ1-2	-	TRBV5-1	-	16
CASAETGVNEQFF	TGCGCCAGCGCAGAGACAGGGGTCAATGAGCAGTTCTTC	TRBJ2-1	TRBD1	TRBV4-1	-	13
CASSPPTSPDTQYF	TGTGCCAGCAGCCCACCGACTAGCCCAGATACGCAGTATTTT	TRBJ2-3	TRBD2	TRBV7-3	-	14
CASSLRLAGGPHNEQFF	TGTGCCAGCAGCTTAAGACTAGCGGGAGGTCCCCACAATGAGCAGTTCTTC	TRBJ2-1	TRBD2	TRBV7-2	-	17
CASSSGQGASPHEQYF	TGTGCCAGCAGCTCGGGACAGGGGGCCAGTCCCCACGAGCAGTACTTC	TRBJ2-7	TRBD1	TRBV11-2	-	16
CASSPDPTGRPQHF	TGTGCCAGCTCACCAGATCCCACCGGGAGGCCCCAGCATTTT	TRBJ1-5	-	TRBV18	many	14
CASPKSGVRVTEAFF	TGTGCCAGCCCCAAATCCGGGGTCCGAGTCACTGAAGCTTTCTTT	TRBJ1-1	-	TRBV28	-	15
CASSLTGGIGADTQYF	TGTGCCAGCAGCCTGACAGGGGGCATAGGCGCAGATACGCAGTATTTT	TRBJ2-3	TRBD1	TRBV3-1/TRBV3-2	once	16
CASSPRDRGKEKLFF	TGTGCCAGCAGTCCAAGGGACAGGGGGAAAGAAAAACTGTTTTTT	TRBJ1-4	TRBD1	TRBV27	-	15
CASSTGTSGRTSGELFF	TGTGCCAGCAGCACCGGGACTAGCGGGAGAACGTCCGGGGAGCTGTTTTTT	TRBJ2-2	TRBD2	TRBV7-6	-	17
CASTWDRDLNEKGLFF	TGTGCCAGCACCTGGGACAGGGACCTTAATGAAAAGGGACTGTTTTTT	TRBJ1-4	TRBD1	TRBV19	-	16
CASSPLAGGPDEQFF	TGTGCCAGCAGCCCACTAGCGGGAGGGCCGGATGAGCAGTTCTTC	TRBJ2-1	TRBD2	TRBV25-1	-	15
CASSLASRGLTEAFF	TGTGCCAGCAGCTTGGCTTCCAGGGGGCTAACTGAAGCTTTCTTT	TRBJ1-1	TRBD1	TRBV5-4	-	15
CASSLAAGYGYTF	TGTGCCAGCAGCTTAGCGGCGGGCTATGGCTACACCTTC	TRBJ1-2	-	TRBV7-9	-	13
CASSRGTGDTDTQYF	TGTGCCAGCAGCCGCGGGACAGGCGACACAGATACGCAGTATTTT	TRBJ2-3	TRBD1	TRBV5-8	once	15
CASSKRAGSPLHF	TGTGCCAGCAGCAAAAGAGCAGGGTCACCCCTCCACTTT	TRBJ1-6	-	TRBV9	once	13
CASSLRTGSNQPQHF	TGTGCCAGCAGTTTAAGGACAGGTAGCAATCAGCCCCAGCATTTT	TRBJ1-5	TRBD1	TRBV28	-	15
CASSSRQSTEAFF	TGTGCCAGCAGCTCCCGACAGAGCACTGAAGCTTTCTTT	TRBJ1-1	-	TRBV9	-	13
CASSSLGLAPYNEQFF	TGTGCCAGCAGTTCCCTAGGCCTTGCCCCCTACAATGAGCAGTTCTTC	TRBJ2-1	-	TRBV28	-	16
CASSDSLAGAGELFF	TGTGCCAGCAGTGACTCACTAGCGGGAGCCGGGGAGCTGTTTTTT	TRBJ2-2	TRBD2	TRBV6-4	-	15
CAIETSPPESGNTIYF	TGTGCCATCGAAACTTCCCCCCCCGAGTCTGGAAACACCATATATTTT	TRBJ1-3	-	TRBV7-9	-	16
CASRYSSPQPQHF	TGTGCCAGCAGATACAGTTCCCCGCAGCCCCAGCATTTT	TRBJ1-5	-	TRBV2	few	13
CASSFRLAGLTDTQYF	TGTGCCAGCAGCTTCAGACTAGCGGGGCTCACAGATACGCAGTATTTT	TRBJ2-3	TRBD2	TRBV9	-	16
CASKDRPNYGYTF	TGTGCCAGCAAGGACAGACCTAACTATGGCTACACCTTC	TRBJ1-2	-	TRBV6-5	-	13